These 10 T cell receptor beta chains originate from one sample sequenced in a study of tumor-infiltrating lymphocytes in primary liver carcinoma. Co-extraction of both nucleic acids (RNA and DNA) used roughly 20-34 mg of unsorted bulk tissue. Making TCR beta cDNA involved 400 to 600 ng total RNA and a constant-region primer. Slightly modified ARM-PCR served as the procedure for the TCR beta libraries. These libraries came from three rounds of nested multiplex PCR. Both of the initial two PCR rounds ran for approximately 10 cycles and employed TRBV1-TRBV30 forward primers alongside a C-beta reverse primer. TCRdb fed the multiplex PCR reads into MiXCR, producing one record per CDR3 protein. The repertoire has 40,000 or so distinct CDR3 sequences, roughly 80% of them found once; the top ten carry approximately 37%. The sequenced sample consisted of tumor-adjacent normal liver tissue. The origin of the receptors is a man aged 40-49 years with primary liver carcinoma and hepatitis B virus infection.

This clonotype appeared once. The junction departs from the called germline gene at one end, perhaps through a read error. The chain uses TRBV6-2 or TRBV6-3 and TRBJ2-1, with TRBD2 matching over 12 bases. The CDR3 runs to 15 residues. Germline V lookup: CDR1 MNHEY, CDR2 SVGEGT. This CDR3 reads CASRPLAGGYIEHFF. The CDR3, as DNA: TGTGCCAGCAGGCCACTAGCGGGAGGTTACATTGAGCACTTCTTC.

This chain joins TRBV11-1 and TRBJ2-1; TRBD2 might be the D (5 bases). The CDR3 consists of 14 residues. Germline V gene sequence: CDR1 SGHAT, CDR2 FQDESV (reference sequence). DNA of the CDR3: TGTGTCAGTAGCCATAGCGTGATATACAATGAGCAGTTCTTC. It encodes CVSSHSVIYNEQFF.

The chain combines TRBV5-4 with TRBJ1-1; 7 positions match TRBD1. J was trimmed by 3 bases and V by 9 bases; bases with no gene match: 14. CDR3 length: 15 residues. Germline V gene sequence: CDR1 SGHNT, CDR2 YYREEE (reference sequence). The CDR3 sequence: CAIIWGDRSDTEAFF. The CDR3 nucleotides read TGTGCCATCATCTGGGGGGACAGATCGGACACTGAAGCTTTCTTT.

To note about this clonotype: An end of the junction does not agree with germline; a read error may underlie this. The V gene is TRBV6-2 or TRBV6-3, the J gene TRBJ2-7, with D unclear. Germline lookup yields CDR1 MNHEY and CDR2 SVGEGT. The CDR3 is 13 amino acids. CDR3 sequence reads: CASSYEIPYEQHF. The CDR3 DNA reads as TGTGCCAGCAGTTATGAGATACCCTACGAGCAGCACTTC.

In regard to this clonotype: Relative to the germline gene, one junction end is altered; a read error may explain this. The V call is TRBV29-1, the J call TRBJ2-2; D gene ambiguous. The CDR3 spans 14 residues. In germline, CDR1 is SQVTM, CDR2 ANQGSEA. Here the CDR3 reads CSVLSNLNTGELFF. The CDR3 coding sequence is TGCAGCGTACTGAGCAACCTGAACACAGGGGAGCTGTTTTTT.

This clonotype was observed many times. CDR3 DNA: TGTGCCAGCAATCCTCATAGCTCTGGGGCCAACGTCCTGACTTTC. It is translated as CASNPHSSGANVLTF. The J gene is TRBJ2-6, the V gene TRBV28; D uncertain. The CDR3 runs to 15 residues. Between the trimmed V and J ends, which lost 7 bases and 0 bases, there was a span of 10 bases. Germline V gene lookup returns CDR1 MDHEN and CDR2 SYDVKM.

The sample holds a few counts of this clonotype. This CDR3 is CASSVDPVSSGNTIYF. CDR3 DNA: TGTGCCAGCAGCGTAGACCCGGTTTCCTCTGGAAACACCATATATTTT. The chain uses TRBV9 and TRBJ1-3; D call uncertain. Trimming pared 0 bases from V and 0 bases from J, leaving 10 bases between. CDR3 length: 16 amino acids. Germline V gives CDR1 SGDLS, CDR2 YYNGEE.

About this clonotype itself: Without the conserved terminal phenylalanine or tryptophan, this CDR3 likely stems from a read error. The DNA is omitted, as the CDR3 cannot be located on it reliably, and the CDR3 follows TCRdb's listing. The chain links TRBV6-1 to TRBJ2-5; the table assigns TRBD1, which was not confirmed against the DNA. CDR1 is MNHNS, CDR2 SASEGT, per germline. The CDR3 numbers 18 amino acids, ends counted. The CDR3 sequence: CASIENLMGAAVGETRYY.

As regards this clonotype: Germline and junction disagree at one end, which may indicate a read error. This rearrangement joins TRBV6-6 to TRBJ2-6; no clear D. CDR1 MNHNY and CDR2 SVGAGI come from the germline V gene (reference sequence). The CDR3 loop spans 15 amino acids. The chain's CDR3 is CASTMLVSRANVLTF. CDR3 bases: TGTGCCAGCACAATGCTGGTCTCTCGGGCCAACGTCCTGACTTTC.

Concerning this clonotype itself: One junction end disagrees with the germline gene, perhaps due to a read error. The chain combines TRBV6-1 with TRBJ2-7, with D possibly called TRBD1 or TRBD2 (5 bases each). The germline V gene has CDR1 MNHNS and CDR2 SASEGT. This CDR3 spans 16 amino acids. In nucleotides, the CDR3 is TGTGCCAGCAGTGAAGGATTCGGGAACAGGACCTACAAGCAGTACTTC. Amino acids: CASSEGFGNRTYKQYF.